This entry lists 16 T cell receptor beta chains sequenced from one sample in a study of cytomegalovirus exposure and HLA in healthy donors. Amplification used 60 Vbeta primers and 13 Jbeta primers. Assay used: immunoSEQ multiplex PCR; TCRdb lists only in-frame clones, some missing. The data show approximately 40,000 clones, with roughly 90% seen just once and roughly 10% held by the top ten. Specimen: PBMCs. The source of these receptors is a woman in her thirties or forties in good health and CMV-seropositive.

The rearrangement uses TRBV4-3 and TRBJ2-5; D gene ambiguous. CDR3 length equals 14 residues. Germline-derived CDR1 and CDR2 are LGHNA and YSLEER. Trimming removed 1 base at V and 5 bases at J, with 11 bases between. CDR3 sequence reads: CASSQVGSGETQYF. CDR3 DNA: TGCGCCAGCAGCCAAGTTGGGTCCGGGGAGACCCAGTACTTC.

The genes are TRBV18 and TRBJ2-1; 8 nucleotides match TRBD2. Germline CDR1 KGHSH, CDR2 LQKENI. The CDR3 spans 17 residues. With 0 bases clipped from V and 4 bases from J, the junction kept 8 bases outside the gene matches. CDR3 residues: CASSPPSGGAEYNEQFF. The CDR3 bases are TGTGCCAGCTCACCACCCTCCGGGGGGGCGGAATACAATGAGCAGTTCTTC.

The chain combines TRBV5-1 with TRBJ1-2; D is uncertain. From germline, CDR1 is SGHRS and CDR2 YFSETQ. Trimming pared 0 bases from V and 3 bases from J, leaving 9 bases between. The CDR3 contains 14 residues. The DNA of the CDR3 is TGCGCCAGCAGCTTGGAAGGCGGGGACTATGGCTACACCTTC. Translation: CASSLEGGDYGYTF.

This clone was seen more than once but under ten times. The gene calls are TRBV5-5 and TRBJ2-7, with 9 nucleotides matching TRBD1. J gave up 5 bases and V 0 bases, and 6 bases lay outside the gene matches. The V gene's germline CDR1 is SGHKS and CDR2 YYEKEE (reference sequence). CDR3 length equals 15 residues. The CDR3 loop reads CASSLGGTGLNEQYF. The CDR3 coding sequence is TGTGCCAGCAGCTTGGGCGGGACAGGGTTAAACGAGCAGTACTTC.

In DNA, the CDR3 is TGTGCCAGCAGCTCTAGCGGGGGCTCGGAGACCCAGTACTTC. Translation gives CASSSSGGSETQYF. The gene calls are TRBV9 and TRBJ2-5, with 10 bases matching TRBD2. V trimming: 4 bases; J trimming: 5 bases; junction bases outside the gene matches: 5. In germline, CDR1 is SGDLS, CDR2 YYNGEE. The CDR3 totals 14 residues.

This chain connects TRBV18 to TRBJ2-7, with D possibly matching TRBD2 (5 bases). The CDR3 has 14 amino acids. Looked up from germline, CDR1 is KGHSH and CDR2 is LQKENI. Trimming shortened V by 6 bases and J by 7 bases, and 19 bases separated the two germline ends. The CDR3 sequence is CASSLAQGPGEQYF. CDR3 coding DNA: TGTGCCAGCTCCCTAGCCCAAGGACCGGGGGAGCAGTACTTC. The entire variable domain, with the rest obtained from reference TRBV18 and TRBJ2-7, is as follows: NAGVMQNPRHLVRRRGQEARLRCSPMKGHSHVYWYRQLPEEGLKFMVYLQKENIIDESGMPKERFSAEFPKEGPSILRIQQVVRGDSAAYFCASSLAQGPGEQYFGPGTRLTVT.

The chain joins TRBV7-6 to TRBJ2-1, with D possibly TRBD1 on 5 matching bases. Germline V gives CDR1 SGHVS, CDR2 FNYEAQ. V was pared by 5 bases and J by 4 bases, with 21 bases between. The CDR3 extends over 17 amino acids. CDR3 bases: TGTGCCAGCAGCCCAGGGTTGCGTGCCGGCCTTTACAATGAGCAGTTCTTC. Protein sequence: CASSPGLRAGLYNEQFF.

This clone appeared a few times. The rearrangement joins TRBV7-9 to TRBJ1-3; 9 bases fit TRBD1. Trimming took 5 bases from V and 3 from J; bases not matched to a gene: 11. This CDR3 is built from 17 residues. Germline V gives CDR1 SEHNR, CDR2 FQNEAQ (reference sequence). CDR3: CASSLIPGQGFGNTIYF. The CDR3 DNA reads TGTGCCAGCAGCCTGATTCCGGGACAGGGTTTTGGAAACACCATATATTTT.

The V call is TRBV5-1, the J call TRBJ2-1, with a tentative D call TRBD1 (6 bases). V lost 4 bases and J lost 6, with 14 bases in between. In germline, CDR1 is SGHRS, CDR2 YFSETQ. CDR3 length: 14 residues. Here the CDR3 DNA reads TGCGCCAGCAGCCCTCGACAGGCGGGCAATGAGCAGTTCTTC. It is translated as CASSPRQAGNEQFF.

V and J are TRBV18 and TRBJ1-6; perhaps TRBD1 as D (5 bases). In germline, CDR1 is KGHSH, CDR2 LQKENI. V lost 1 base, J lost 6 bases, and 7 bases lay in between. This CDR3 has 14 amino acids. The CDR3 DNA sequence: TGTGCCAGCTCACCACGCGACAGTAATTCACCCCTCCACTTT. Encoded protein: CASSPRDSNSPLHF.

The CDR3 reads CASTALAGVYNEQFF. For the CDR3, the DNA is TGTGCCAGTACCGCACTAGCGGGGGTCTACAATGAGCAGTTCTTC. The chain links TRBV19 to TRBJ2-1; 11 bases map to TRBD2. Losses at the gene ends were 7 bases for V and 3 bases for J; bases not matched to a gene: 5. The CDR3 is made up of 15 amino acids. Germline CDR1 LNHDA, CDR2 SQIVND (reference sequence).

J is TRBJ1-1 and V is TRBV20-1, with D unresolved. There are 11 residues in the CDR3. Trimming stripped 4 bases from V and 11 bases from J, with 14 bases between. CDR1 and CDR2 (germline): DFQATT, SNEGSKA (reference sequence). For the CDR3, the DNA is TGCAGTGCTACCAGCGTTGAAGCGGCTTTCTTT. Its translation: CSATSVEAAFF.

This rearrangement joins TRBV19 to TRBJ2-7, with D tentatively TRBD1 (5 bases). Germline CDR1 is LNHDA and CDR2 is SQIVND (reference sequence). The CDR3 runs to 13 residues. The ends were cut back, 4 bases at V and 5 bases at J, with 12 bases in the middle. The DNA of the CDR3 is TGTGCCAGTAGTAAGAGAAGGGGCGACGAGCAGTACTTC. Translating gives CASSKRRGDEQYF. Full variable domain (rest looked up from reference TRBV19 and TRBJ2-7): DGGITQSPKYLFRKEGQNVTLSCEQNLNHDAMYWYRQDPGQGLRLIYYSQIVNDFQKGDIAEGYSVSREKKESFPLTVTSAQKNPTAFYLCASSKRRGDEQYFGPGTRLTVT.

The V and J genes are TRBV27 and TRBJ2-3, with 10 bases matching TRBD2. The length of the CDR3 is 19 residues. Germline V gives CDR1 MNHEY, CDR2 SMNVEV (reference sequence). V shed 1 base, J shed 8 bases, and the junction held 18 bases outside the gene matches. CDR3 sequence (DNA): TGTGCCAGCAGTTTATTTTGCCAGCGGGGGGGCTCCCTAGGTTGTACGCAGTATTTT. Protein: CASSLFCQRGGSLGCTQYF.

The chain combines TRBV5-1 with TRBJ2-7; 9 nucleotides line up with TRBD1. The ends lost 3 bases at V and 2 bases at J; junction bases unmatched: 6. Germline V gene sequence: CDR1 SGHRS, CDR2 YFSETQ. This CDR3 spans 15 amino acids. The CDR3 protein is CASSWGTGSPYEQYF. The DNA for the CDR3 is TGCGCCAGCAGCTGGGGGACAGGGTCCCCCTACGAGCAGTACTTC.

V is TRBV28 and J is TRBJ2-7, with D perhaps TRBD2 (7 bases). The CDR3 spans 17 residues. Germline V gene data show CDR1 as MDHEN and CDR2 as SYDVKM. Trimming took off 6 bases at V and 4 bases at J, with 25 bases between the two ends. The DNA of the CDR3 is TGTGCCAGCAGCTACCCGGTGGGGGGGCGCAGGATTTACGAGCAGTACTTC. Amino acid sequence: CASSYPVGGRRIYEQYF. Full variable domain (rest looked up from reference TRBV28 and TRBJ2-7): DVKVTQSSRYLVKRTGEKVFLECVQDMDHENMFWYRQDPGLGLRLIYFSYDVKMKEKGDIPEGYSVSREKKERFSLILESASTNQTSMYLCASSYPVGGRRIYEQYFGPGTRLTVT.